What follows are 28 T cell receptor beta chains derived from one specimen sequenced in a study of CD8+ T cells in alopecia areata. RNA was extracted and reverse transcribed into cDNA as the sequencing template. Data came from immunoSEQ multiplex PCR; TCRdb stores just in-frame clones and leaves some out. The repertoire consists of 200,000 to 300,000 clones, none detected only once. Separation of pooled cutaneous lymph node cells was by sorting with CD4, CD8alpha, NKG2D, NKG2ACE and other markers. The sample comprised CD4+ T cells sorted from a lymph node. These receptors came from a C3H/HeJ mouse with alopecia areata. MHC haplotype of the strain: H2-k.

A word on this clone: Germline and genes: mouse. The read halts 4 residues ahead of the CDR3 end, with the missing end drawn from the germline J gene. The sample contains more than one DNA sequence encoding this CDR3. The chain uses TRBV13-1 and TRBJ2-2, with D uncertain. Germline values: CDR1 NSHNY, CDR2 SYGAGN. The CDR3 extends over 14 amino acids. V dropped 0 bases and J dropped 2 bases, with 5 bases sitting between them. CDR3 DNA (partial): TGTGCCAGCAGTGATGTTGGGAACACCGGG. This codes for CASSDVGNTG. The entire CDR3 is CASSDVGNTGQLYF.

This clone was detected only a few times. Gene names and germline refer to mouse. The CDR3 end is not reached by the read, which stops 4 residues before it; the germline J gene fills it in. The chain links TRBV19 to TRBJ2-7; no clear D gene. The germline gives CDR1 FNHDT, CDR2 SITEND (reference sequence). CDR3 length equals 12 residues. Partial CDR3 DNA: TGTGCCAGCAGTATGTCCTTTTAT. The encoded protein is CASSMSFY. The entire CDR3 protein reads CASSMSFYEQYF.

Comments on this clone: Germline and genes here are mouse. The read is 4 residues too short to cover the CDR3 end, so that end is filled in from the germline J gene. This rearrangement joins TRBV31 to TRBJ2-4; 9 bases map to TRBD2. Trimming cost V 1 base and J 0 bases; bases outside gene matches: 5. The CDR3 is 16 amino acids. CDR1 is GKSSPN and CDR2 is SITVG in the germline V gene. CDR3 protein: CAWSPGLGRSQNTLYF. Incomplete CDR3 DNA: TGTGCCTGGAGTCCCGGACTGGGGCGTAGTCAAAAC.

In its sample, this clone was seen a few times. Germline and genes: mouse. With the read ending 4 residues before the CDR3 end, the germline J gene is used to fill in that end. Other DNA sequences within the sample encode an identical CDR3. The chain links TRBV1 to TRBJ2-2, with 7 bases lining up with TRBD2. J was trimmed by 0 bases and V by 0 bases; bases with no gene match: 1. This CDR3 is 16 amino acids long. Germline V gene data show CDR1 as NSQYPW and CDR2 as LRSPGD (reference sequence). The sequenced CDR3 bases are TGCACCTGCAGTGCAGACTGGGGGACAAACACCGGG. This sequence encodes CTCSADWGTNTG. The whole CDR3 protein is CTCSADWGTNTGQLYF.

Comments on this clone: Genes here carry mouse names. The read falls 4 residues short of the CDR3 end, and the missing part is taken from the germline J gene. The genes are TRBV19 and TRBJ2-5; D is unresolved. Germline assignment: CDR1 FNHDT and CDR2 SITEND (reference sequence). CDR3 size: 12 residues. CDR3: CASSRQRDTQYF. The sequenced CDR3 bases are TGTGCCAGCAGTCGACAACGGGAC.

This clone was found a few times. These gene names are mouse names. The read finishes 3 residues shy of the CDR3 end, and the germline J gene is used to complete it. The chain employs TRBV13-2 and TRBJ1-6, with 10 bases identical to TRBD1. TRBJ1-6 is an ORF, with its function uncertain. Germline trimming cut 4 bases from V and 10 bases from J; bases unmatched to any gene: 2. The germline V gene encodes CDR1 NNHNN and CDR2 SYGAGS (reference sequence). This CDR3 contains 13 residues. The CDR3 bases that were read are TGTGCCAGCGGTCGGGACAGGGGATCGCCC. As protein: CASGRDRGSP. The entire CDR3 reads CASGRDRGSPLYF.

This clone has a handful of counts. Mouse names are used for the genes. The CDR3 goes on 4 residues after the read ends, and that part is filled in from the germline J gene. The same CDR3 is also encoded by other DNA sequences in this sample. V is TRBV1 and J is TRBJ2-2, with D tentatively TRBD2 (7 bases). The V gene's germline CDR1 is NSQYPW and CDR2 LRSPGD (reference sequence). The CDR3 contains 15 residues. V dropped 1 base and J dropped 3 bases, with 9 bases sitting between them. CDR3 bases read: TGCACCTGCAGTGCAGGGGGGGCTCACACCGGG. Its translation is CTCSAGGAHTG. The CDR3, in full, reads CTCSAGGAHTGQLYF.

This clone was found a few times. Gene names denote mouse genes. The read finishes 4 residues shy of the CDR3 end, and the germline J gene is used to complete it. This rearrangement joins TRBV13-1 to TRBJ2-3, with D possibly TRBD2 on 6 matching bases. This CDR3 comprises 15 residues. The V end was cut by 3 bases, the J end by 1 base, with 12 bases between. The germline V gene encodes CDR1 NSHNY and CDR2 SYGAGN. The CDR3 region is CASSGSRLGAETLYF. The covered CDR3 bases are TGTGCCAGCAGTGGGTCTCGACTGGGTGCAGAA.

This clone was recorded a few times. Mouse germline and gene names are used. The same CDR3 arises from other DNA sequences in this sample as well. The sequenced part of the CDR3 DNA is TGTGCCAGCAGTGATGGTCGAGGGGGAAACTCC. Translating it yields CASSDGRGGNS. From start to end, the CDR3 is CASSDGRGGNSDYTF. This rearrangement joins TRBV13-1 to TRBJ1-2; D is possibly TRBD1 (6 bases). The read terminates 4 residues ahead of where the CDR3 ends, so the germline J gene completes it. From germline, CDR1 is NSHNY and CDR2 SYGAGN. V shed 0 bases and J shed 1 base, with 10 bases lying between them. This CDR3 has 15 amino acids.

As regards this clone: The gene names here belong to mouse. The read comes to an end 3 residues before the CDR3 does, leaving the germline J gene to fill in the end. V gene TRBV13-1 combines with J gene TRBJ1-6, with 7 bases aligning to TRBD1. TRBJ1-6 is placed among ORFs of uncertain function. The CDR3 has 13 residues. Germline CDR1 and CDR2: NSHNY and SYGAGN. V lost 5 bases, J lost 6 bases, and 2 bases stayed unmatched. CDR3 amino acids: CASRGTANSPLYF. Partial CDR3 DNA: TGTGCCAGCAGAGGGACAGCTAATTCGCCC.

Concerning this clone itself: The genes and germline here are from mouse. Read sequence stops 4 residues before the CDR3 end, and the germline J gene provides the missing end. The identical CDR3 is also encoded by other nucleotide sequences in the sample. The gene calls are TRBV1 and TRBJ2-1, with TRBD2 matching 7 bases. The CDR3 is 14 amino acids. V was pared by 0 bases and J by 6 bases, with 2 bases of the junction left unmatched. Per the germline V gene, CDR1 is NSQYPW and CDR2 is LRSPGD (reference sequence). The CDR3 spells CTCSADPGGAEQFF. The part of the CDR3 DNA that was read is TGCACCTGCAGTGCAGATCCTGGGGGTGCT. The full variable domain, in which reference TRBV1 and TRBJ2-1 provide the parts outside the CDR3, is VTLLEQNPRWRLVPRGQAVNLRCILKNSQYPWMSWYQQDLQKQLQWLFTLRSPGDKEVKSLPGADYLATRVTDTELRLQVANMSQGRTLYCTCSADPGGAEQFFGPGTRLTVL.

A remark on this clone: Gene names and germline match the mouse. The read gets to within 4 residues of the CDR3 end, and the germline J gene fills in the rest. The rearrangement uses TRBV13-3 and TRBJ2-4; 11 positions agree with TRBD2. Per germline, CDR1 NNHDY and CDR2 SYVADS. This CDR3 spans 13 amino acids. The part of the CDR3 DNA that was read is TGTGCCAGCAGGGACTGGGGGGTGAAC. This gives the protein CASRDWGVN. The entire CDR3 protein is CASRDWGVNTLYF.

This clone was counted a few times. Gene and germline names: mouse. Other DNA variants within this sample encode the same CDR3. The CDR3 is CASSQTGVTGQLYF. Partial CDR3 DNA: TGTGCCAGCAGCCAAACAGGGGTCACCGGG. V and J are TRBV5 and TRBJ2-2, with 7 bases aligning to TRBD1. The sequenced fragment ends 4 residues before the CDR3 boundary, so the rest is inferred from the germline J gene. This CDR3 contains 14 residues. The germline CDR1 and CDR2 sequences are LGHNA and YNLKQL (reference sequence). V gave up 2 bases and J gave up 4 bases; unmatched junction bases: 1.

Concerning this clone itself: All gene names here are mouse names. The sequenced fragment ends 4 residues before the CDR3 boundary, so the rest is inferred from the germline J gene. The same CDR3 also results from other DNA sequences found in this sample. The genes are TRBV19 and TRBJ2-1; 11 bases fit TRBD2. J lost 0 bases, V lost 6 bases, and 2 bases had no gene match. The CDR3 is 15 residues long. Germline CDR1 is FNHDT and CDR2 is SITEND (reference sequence). The CDR3 protein is CASKTGGVNYAEQFF. The CDR3 bases that were read are TGTGCCAGCAAGACTGGGGGGGTTAACTATGCT.

Comments on this clone: The gene names given are mouse names. The read stops 4 residues short of the end of the CDR3; the missing end is completed from the germline J gene. The identical CDR3 is also encoded by other nucleotide sequences in the sample. The chain recombines TRBV13-1 with TRBJ2-4; TRBD1 might be the D (6 bases). Trimming took 2 bases from V and 3 from J, leaving 7 bases between them. The CDR3 totals 13 residues. Germline V CDR1 and CDR2: NSHNY, SYGAGN. CDR3 DNA (partial): TGTGCCAGCAGTGAAGGGGGACAAAAC. The encoded protein is CASSEGGQN. In full, the CDR3 reads CASSEGGQNTLYF.

In the case of this clone: Germline and genes here are mouse. The read falls 4 residues short of the CDR3 end, and the missing part is taken from the germline J gene. The chain uses TRBV13-3 and TRBJ2-5, with 8 bases that match TRBD2. The V gene end was trimmed by 2 bases and the J gene end by 1 base; junction bases not matched to a gene: 3. Germline lookup yields CDR1 NNHDY and CDR2 SYVADS. The CDR3 covers 15 residues. The sequenced part of the CDR3 DNA is TGTGCCAGCAGTGACGCCTGGGGGGACCAAGAC. Its protein product is CASSDAWGDQD. The CDR3 in full is CASSDAWGDQDTQYF.

This clone was counted a few times. Gene names and germline match the mouse. The read gets to within 3 residues of the CDR3 end, and the germline J gene fills in the rest. Other DNA sequences in the same sample also yield this CDR3. V gene TRBV5 combines with J gene TRBJ1-6; TRBD1 is a possible D gene (5 bases). TRBJ1-6 is classed as an ORF, of uncertain function. Germline values: CDR1 LGHNA, CDR2 YNLKQL (reference sequence). Trimming took off 1 base at V and 3 bases at J, with 7 bases between the two ends. The CDR3 runs to 15 residues. CDR3 sequence: CASSQGRGYNSPLYF. Incomplete CDR3 DNA: TGTGCCAGCAGCCAAGGGAGGGGCTATAATTCGCCC.

As regards this clone: The gene names given are mouse names. The CDR3 loop is CASSHSRDRGYTEVFF. Partial CDR3 DNA: TGTGCCAGCAGCCATTCCCGGGACAGGGGGTACACA. V is TRBV5 and J is TRBJ1-1; 11 nucleotides agree with TRBD1. The read ends 4 residues early relative to the CDR3; the germline J gene fills the gap. Germline-derived CDR1 and CDR2 are LGHNA and YNLKQL (reference sequence). With V trimmed by 3 bases and J by 3 bases, 6 bases remained unmatched. CDR3 size: 16 residues.

Only a few counts were recorded for this clone. The genes and germline here are from mouse. The read falls 4 residues short of the CDR3 end, and the missing part is taken from the germline J gene. The gene calls are TRBV31 and TRBJ2-5, with 8 bases matching TRBD1. The CDR3 extends over 13 amino acids. The V gene's germline CDR1 is GKSSPN and CDR2 SITVG. The CDR3 protein is CAWSYRGEDTQYF. Incomplete CDR3 DNA: TGTGCCTGGAGTTACAGGGGGGAAGAC. Using reference TRBV31 and TRBJ2-5 for the parts outside the CDR3, the full variable domain is AQTIHQWPVAEIKAVGSPLSLGCTIKGKSSPNLYWYWQATGGTLQQLFYSITVGQVESVVQLNLSASRPKDDQFILSTEKLLLSHSGFYLCAWSYRGEDTQYFGPGTRLLVL.

In this sample, this clone turned up a few times. Gene names follow the mouse nomenclature. The read halts 4 residues ahead of the CDR3 end, with the missing end drawn from the germline J gene. The same CDR3 also results from other DNA sequences found in this sample. The chain links TRBV31 to TRBJ2-1, with 7 positions matching TRBD1. J gave up 3 bases and V 0 bases, and 2 bases lay outside the gene matches. Germline V CDR1 and CDR2: GKSSPN, SITVG. The CDR3 totals 14 residues. The CDR3 protein is CAWSLDRVYAEQFF. The sequenced CDR3 bases are TGTGCCTGGAGTCTAGACAGGGTCTATGCT.

On this clone itself: These gene names are mouse names. The read stops 4 residues short of the end of the CDR3; the missing end is completed from the germline J gene. The sample contains more than one DNA sequence encoding this CDR3. The chain links TRBV31 to TRBJ2-3, with TRBD1 identical over 7 bases. Trimming removed 0 bases from V and 3 bases from J; junction bases left unmatched: 3. The CDR3 runs to 14 residues. Per the germline V gene, CDR1 is GKSSPN and CDR2 is SITVG. The sequenced part of the CDR3 DNA is TGTGCCTGGAGTCTAACAGGGGCGGCAGAA. Residues: CAWSLTGAAE. The complete CDR3 protein is CAWSLTGAAETLYF.

Regarding this clone: All gene names here are mouse names. Read data end 4 residues before the CDR3 end; the end is taken from the germline J gene. The V and J genes are TRBV19 and TRBJ2-2, with TRBD2 matching over 13 bases. Germline trimming cut 5 bases from V and 4 bases from J; bases unmatched to any gene: 5. The germline CDR1 and CDR2 sequences are FNHDT and SITEND (reference sequence). This CDR3 comprises 16 residues. The CDR3 DNA, read in part, is TGTGCCAGCAGAGGACTGGGGGGGCTGTCCACCGGG. Its translation is CASRGLGGLSTG. The full-length CDR3 reads as CASRGLGGLSTGQLYF.

This clone has only a few counts. Gene and germline names: mouse. The read finishes 4 residues shy of the CDR3 end, and the germline J gene is used to complete it. The V and J genes are TRBV13-1 and TRBJ2-1; 8 bases map to TRBD1. CDR1 is NSHNY and CDR2 is SYGAGN in the germline V gene. The CDR3 runs 13 residues. The chain's CDR3 is CASSDARGPEQFF. Incomplete CDR3 DNA: TGTGCCAGCAGTGATGCCAGGGGGCCT.

The table lists this clone with a few counts. Gene and germline names: mouse. The observed sequence ends 4 residues before the CDR3 terminus, with the missing tail filled in from the germline J gene. The rearrangement links TRBV13-3 to TRBJ2-2; 7 bases agree with TRBD2. The CDR3 loop spans 14 amino acids. Germline CDR1 reads NNHDY; CDR2 reads SYVADS. J was trimmed by 2 bases and V by 6 bases; bases with no gene match: 4. The DNA read from the CDR3 is TGTGCCAGCACCTGGGGGTCGAACACCGGG. This gives the protein CASTWGSNTG. The entire CDR3 protein is CASTWGSNTGQLYF.

This clone was observed many times. The germline and genes are mouse ones. The DNA read from the CDR3 is TGTGCTAGCAGTAGGCCTGGGGGCTATGCT. It yields the protein CASSRPGGYA. The whole CDR3 is CASSRPGGYAEQFF. The V gene is TRBV17, the J gene TRBJ2-1, with 7 bases matching TRBD2. Read data end 4 residues before the CDR3 end; the end is taken from the germline J gene. Trimming cost V 3 bases and J 3 bases; bases outside gene matches: 2. The CDR3 consists of 14 residues. Germline V gene sequence: CDR1 MNHDT, CDR2 YYDKIL. Supplemented by reference TRBV17 and TRBJ2-1, the full variable domain reads DTTVKQNPRYKLARVGKPVNLICSQTMNHDTMYWYQKKPNQAPKLLLFYYDKILNREADTFEKFQSSRPNNSFCSLYIGSAGLEYSAMYLCASSRPGGYAEQFFGPGTRLTVL.

Notes on this clone: Each gene name is a mouse one. The read comes to an end 4 residues before the CDR3 does, leaving the germline J gene to fill in the end. V usage is TRBV19 and J usage is TRBJ2-2; 7 bases map to TRBD2. The V and J ends lost 7 bases and 4 bases, in that order; junction bases with no gene match: 4. This CDR3 is built from 13 residues. Germline V gene lookup returns CDR1 FNHDT and CDR2 SITEND (reference sequence). The sequenced part of the CDR3 DNA is TGTGCCAGCCACTGGGGCACCACCGGG. It codes for CASHWGTTG. The whole CDR3 reads CASHWGTTGQLYF.

This clone was seen only a few times. Mouse gene names and germline throughout. The observed sequence ends 4 residues before the CDR3 terminus, with the missing tail filled in from the germline J gene. The rearrangement links TRBV13-1 to TRBJ2-5; possible D gene TRBD1, 6 bases. The CDR3 totals 15 residues. Germline lookup yields CDR1 NSHNY and CDR2 SYGAGN. CDR3: CASSDAGAEEDTQYF. The CDR3 DNA, read in part, is TGTGCCAGCAGTGATGCAGGGGCTGAGGAAGAC.

A remark on this clone: Genes and germline come from the mouse. Read data end 4 residues before the CDR3 end; the end is taken from the germline J gene. The rearrangement uses TRBV13-1 and TRBJ2-3; D might be TRBD1 (6 bases). V lost 3 bases and J lost 3, with 11 bases in between. Germline values: CDR1 NSHNY, CDR2 SYGAGN. The CDR3 loop spans 14 amino acids. The sequenced CDR3 bases are TGTGCCAGCAGTGGAACAGGGTTGGCAGAA. Its translation: CASSGTGLAE. The full CDR3 protein is CASSGTGLAETLYF.